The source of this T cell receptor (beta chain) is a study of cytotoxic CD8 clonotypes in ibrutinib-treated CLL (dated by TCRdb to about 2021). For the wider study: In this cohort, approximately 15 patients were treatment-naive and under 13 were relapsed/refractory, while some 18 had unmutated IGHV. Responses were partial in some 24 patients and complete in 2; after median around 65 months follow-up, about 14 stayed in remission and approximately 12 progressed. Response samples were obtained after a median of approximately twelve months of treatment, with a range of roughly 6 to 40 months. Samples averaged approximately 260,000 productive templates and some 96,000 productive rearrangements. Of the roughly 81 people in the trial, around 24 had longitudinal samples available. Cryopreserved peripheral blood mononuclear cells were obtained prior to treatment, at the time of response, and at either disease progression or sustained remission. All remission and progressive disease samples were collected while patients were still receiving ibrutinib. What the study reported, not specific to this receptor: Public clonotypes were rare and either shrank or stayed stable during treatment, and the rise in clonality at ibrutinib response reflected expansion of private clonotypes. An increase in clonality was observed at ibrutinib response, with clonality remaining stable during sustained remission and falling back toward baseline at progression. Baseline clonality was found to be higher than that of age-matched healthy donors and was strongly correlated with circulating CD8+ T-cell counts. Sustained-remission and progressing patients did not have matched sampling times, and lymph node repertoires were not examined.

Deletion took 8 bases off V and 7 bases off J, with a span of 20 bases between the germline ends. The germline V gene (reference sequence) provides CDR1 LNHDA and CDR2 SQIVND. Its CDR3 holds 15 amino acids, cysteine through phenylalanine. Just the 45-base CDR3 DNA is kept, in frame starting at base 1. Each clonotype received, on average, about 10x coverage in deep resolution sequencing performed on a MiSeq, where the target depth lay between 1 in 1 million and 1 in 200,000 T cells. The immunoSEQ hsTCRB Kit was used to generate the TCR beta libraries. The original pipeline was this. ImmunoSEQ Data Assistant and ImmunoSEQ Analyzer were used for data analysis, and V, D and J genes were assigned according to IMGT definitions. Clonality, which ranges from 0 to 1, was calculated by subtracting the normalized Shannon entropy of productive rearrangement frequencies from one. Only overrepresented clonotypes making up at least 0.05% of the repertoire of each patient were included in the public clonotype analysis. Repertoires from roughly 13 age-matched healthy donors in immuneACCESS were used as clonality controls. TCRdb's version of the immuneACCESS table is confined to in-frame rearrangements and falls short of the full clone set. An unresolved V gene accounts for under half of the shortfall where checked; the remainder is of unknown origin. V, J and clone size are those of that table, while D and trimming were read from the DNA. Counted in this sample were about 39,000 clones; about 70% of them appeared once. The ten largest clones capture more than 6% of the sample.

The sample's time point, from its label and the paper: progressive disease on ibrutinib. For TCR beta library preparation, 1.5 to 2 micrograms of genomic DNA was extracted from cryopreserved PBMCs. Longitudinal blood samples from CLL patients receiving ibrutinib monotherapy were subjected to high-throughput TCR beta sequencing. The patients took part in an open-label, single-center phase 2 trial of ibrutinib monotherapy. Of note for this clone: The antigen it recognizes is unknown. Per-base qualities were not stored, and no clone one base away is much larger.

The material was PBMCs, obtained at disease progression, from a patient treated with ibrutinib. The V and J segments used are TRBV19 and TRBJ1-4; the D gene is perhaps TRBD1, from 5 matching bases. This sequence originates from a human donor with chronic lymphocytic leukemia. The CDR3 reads CASSQGSSLGEKLFF. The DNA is TGTGCCAGTTCCCAGGGCAGTTCGCTAGGTGAAAAACTGTTTTTT.